These 2 T cell receptor beta chains share one sample of origin, sequenced in a study of T cells in Graves' hyperthyroidism and ophthalmopathy (dated by TCRdb to about 2019). To prepare the library, multiplex PCR was applied. Sequencing took place on an Illumina HiSeq 2000. The TCR beta CDR3 regions were amplified from the RNA transcripts. For the first round of RT-PCR on the TCR CDR3, the HTBI primer set was used together with the Qiagen OneStep RT-PCR kit. The raw public reads went through TCRdb reprocessing: fastp at Q25, MiXCR clone calling, in-frame beta chains kept. Under each unique CDR3 protein, matching rows form one entry showing the most common genes and DNA. This sample has 450,000 to 650,000 distinct CDR3 sequences in its table, and around 14% of those were observed once. The top ten constitute more than 6% of the sample. Sequencing was performed on blood. The receptors shown here come from a woman in her late teens or twenties with Graves' ophthalmopathy.

The sample holds many counts of this clonotype. The chain carries TRBV28 and TRBJ2-3, with D hard to call. The V gene lost 7 bases and the J gene lost 0 bases, with 17 bases spanning the gap. Germline CDR1 and CDR2: MDHEN and SYDVKM. There are 16 residues in the CDR3. The CDR3 sequence: CASTPAAISSTDTQYF. CDR3 DNA: TGTGCCAGCACCCCTGCGGCTATCTCTAGCACAGATACGCAGTATTTT.

There are many counts of this clonotype. J is TRBJ1-4 and V is TRBV7-8; the match to TRBD1 covers 9 bases. This CDR3 has 14 amino acids. J lost 8 bases, V lost 4 bases, and 5 bases had no gene match. CDR1 SGHVS and CDR2 FQNEAQ come from the germline V gene. CDR3 residues: CASSSGTGWEKLFF. CDR3 bases: TGTGCCAGCAGCTCCGGGACAGGGTGGGAAAAACTGTTTTTT.